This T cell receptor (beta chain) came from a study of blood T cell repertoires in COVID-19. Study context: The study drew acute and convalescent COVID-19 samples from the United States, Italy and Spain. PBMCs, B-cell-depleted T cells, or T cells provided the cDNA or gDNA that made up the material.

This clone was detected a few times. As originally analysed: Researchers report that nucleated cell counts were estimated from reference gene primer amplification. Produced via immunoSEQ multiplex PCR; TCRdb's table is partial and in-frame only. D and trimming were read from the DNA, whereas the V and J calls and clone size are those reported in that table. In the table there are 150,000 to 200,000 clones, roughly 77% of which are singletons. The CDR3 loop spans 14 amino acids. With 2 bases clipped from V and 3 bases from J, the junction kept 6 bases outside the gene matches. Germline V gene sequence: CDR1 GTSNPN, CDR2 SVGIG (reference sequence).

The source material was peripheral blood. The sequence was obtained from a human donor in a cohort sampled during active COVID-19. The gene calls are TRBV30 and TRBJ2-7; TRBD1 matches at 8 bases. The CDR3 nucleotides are TGTGCCTGGAGTTCTAGGACAGGGTTCTACGAGCAGTACTTC. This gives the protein CAWSSRTGFYEQYF.